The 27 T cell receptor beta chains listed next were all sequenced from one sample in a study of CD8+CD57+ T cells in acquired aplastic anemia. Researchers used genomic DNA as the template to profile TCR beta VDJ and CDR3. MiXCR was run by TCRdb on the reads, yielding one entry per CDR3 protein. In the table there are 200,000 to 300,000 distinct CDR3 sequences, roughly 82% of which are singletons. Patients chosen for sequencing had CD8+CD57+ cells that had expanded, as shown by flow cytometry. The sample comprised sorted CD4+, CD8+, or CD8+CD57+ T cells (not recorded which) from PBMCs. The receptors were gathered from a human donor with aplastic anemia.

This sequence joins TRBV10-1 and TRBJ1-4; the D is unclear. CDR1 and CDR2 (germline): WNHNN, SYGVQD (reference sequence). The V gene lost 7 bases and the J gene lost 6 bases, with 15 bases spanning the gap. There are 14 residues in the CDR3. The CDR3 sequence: CASTRPFRDEKLFF. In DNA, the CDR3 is TGCGCCAGCACCAGACCTTTCCGCGATGAAAAACTGTTTTTT.

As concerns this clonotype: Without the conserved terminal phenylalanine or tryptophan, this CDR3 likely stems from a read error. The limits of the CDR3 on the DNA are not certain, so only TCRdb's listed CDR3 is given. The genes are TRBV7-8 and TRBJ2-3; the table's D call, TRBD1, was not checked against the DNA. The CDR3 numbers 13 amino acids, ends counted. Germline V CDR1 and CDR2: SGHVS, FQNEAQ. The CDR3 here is CASGLGGAPTTQY.

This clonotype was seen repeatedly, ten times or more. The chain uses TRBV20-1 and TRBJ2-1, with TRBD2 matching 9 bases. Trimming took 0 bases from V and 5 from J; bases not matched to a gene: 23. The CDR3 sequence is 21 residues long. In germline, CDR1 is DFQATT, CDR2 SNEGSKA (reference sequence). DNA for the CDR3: TGCAGTGCTAGAGAAGGGAAGGGCCCCGGGGCGGGAGGGCCCCAAGACAATGAGCAGTTCTTC. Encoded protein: CSAREGKGPGAGGPQDNEQFF.

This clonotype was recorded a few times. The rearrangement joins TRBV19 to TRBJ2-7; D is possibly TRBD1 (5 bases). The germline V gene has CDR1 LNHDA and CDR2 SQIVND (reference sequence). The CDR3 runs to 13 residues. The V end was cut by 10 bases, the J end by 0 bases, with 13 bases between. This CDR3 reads CATSDSISYEQYF. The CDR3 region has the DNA TGTGCCACTTCAGACAGTATCTCCTACGAGCAGTACTTC.

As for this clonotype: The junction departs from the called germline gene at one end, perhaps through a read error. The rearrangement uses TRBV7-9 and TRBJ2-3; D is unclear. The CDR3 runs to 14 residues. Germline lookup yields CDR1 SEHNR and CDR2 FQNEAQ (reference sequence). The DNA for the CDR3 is TGTGCCAGCAGCGCCGATGGTACGCCGGATTTTCACCCATTT. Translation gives CASSADGTPDFHPF.

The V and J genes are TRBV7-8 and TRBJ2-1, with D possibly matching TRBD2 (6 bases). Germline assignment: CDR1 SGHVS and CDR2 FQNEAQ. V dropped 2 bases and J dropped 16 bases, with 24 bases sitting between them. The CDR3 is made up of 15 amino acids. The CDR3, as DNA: TGTGCCAGCAGCTTACCGGGAGCGGGCCACACGCAGTATTTCTTC. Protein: CASSLPGAGHTQYFF.

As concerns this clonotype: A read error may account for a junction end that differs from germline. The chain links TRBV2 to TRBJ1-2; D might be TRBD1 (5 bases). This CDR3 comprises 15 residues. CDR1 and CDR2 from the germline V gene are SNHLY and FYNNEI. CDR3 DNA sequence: TGCGCCAGCAGCGAGCGGGGGATCCATGAGCAGTTCTTCACCTTC. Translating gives CASSERGIHEQFFTF.

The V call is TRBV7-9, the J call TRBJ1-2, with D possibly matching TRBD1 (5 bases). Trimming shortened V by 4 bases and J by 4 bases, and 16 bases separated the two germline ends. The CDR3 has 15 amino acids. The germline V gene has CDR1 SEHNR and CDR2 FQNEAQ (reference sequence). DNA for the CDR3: TGTGCCAGCAGCTGGGGTCCCGGGGCACTCTATGGCTACACCTTC. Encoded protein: CASSWGPGALYGYTF.

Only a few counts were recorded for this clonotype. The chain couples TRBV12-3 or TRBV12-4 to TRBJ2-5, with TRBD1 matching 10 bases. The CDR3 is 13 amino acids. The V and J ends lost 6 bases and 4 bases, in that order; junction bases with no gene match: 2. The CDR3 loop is CASRRDRGETQYF. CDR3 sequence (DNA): TGTGCCAGCAGGAGGGACAGGGGAGAGACCCAGTACTTC.

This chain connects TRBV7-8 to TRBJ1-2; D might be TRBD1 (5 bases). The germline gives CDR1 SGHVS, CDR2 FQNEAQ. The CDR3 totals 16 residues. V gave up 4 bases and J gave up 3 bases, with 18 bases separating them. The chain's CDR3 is CASSSRGGPADYGYTF. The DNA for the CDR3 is TGTGCCAGCAGCTCACGGGGCGGGCCCGCTGACTATGGCTACACCTTC.

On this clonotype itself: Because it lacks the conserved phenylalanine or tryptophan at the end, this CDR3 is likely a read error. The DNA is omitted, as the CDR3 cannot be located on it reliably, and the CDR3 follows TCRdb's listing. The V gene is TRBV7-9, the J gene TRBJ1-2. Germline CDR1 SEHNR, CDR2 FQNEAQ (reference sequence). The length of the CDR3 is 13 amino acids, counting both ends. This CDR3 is CASSGEGKVGSAK.

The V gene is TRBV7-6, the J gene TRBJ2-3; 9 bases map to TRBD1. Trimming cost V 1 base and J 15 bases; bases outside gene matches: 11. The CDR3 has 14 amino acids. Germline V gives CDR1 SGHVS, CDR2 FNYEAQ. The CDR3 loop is CASSLDRGLSTLYF. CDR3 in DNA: TGTGCCAGCAGCTTAGACAGGGGGCTATCAACCCTCTATTTT.

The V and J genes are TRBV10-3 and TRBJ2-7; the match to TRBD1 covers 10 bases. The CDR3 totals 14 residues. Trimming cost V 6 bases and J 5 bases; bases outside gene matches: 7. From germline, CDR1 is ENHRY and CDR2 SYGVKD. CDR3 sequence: CAISAAGTGDEQYF. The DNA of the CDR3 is TGTGCCATCAGCGCCGCGGGGACAGGGGACGAGCAGTACTTC.

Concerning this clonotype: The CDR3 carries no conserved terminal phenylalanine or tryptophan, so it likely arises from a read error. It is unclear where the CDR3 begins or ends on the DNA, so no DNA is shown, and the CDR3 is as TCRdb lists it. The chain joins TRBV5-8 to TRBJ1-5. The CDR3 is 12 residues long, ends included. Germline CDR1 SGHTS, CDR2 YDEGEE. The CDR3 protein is CASSSPDQAPQY.

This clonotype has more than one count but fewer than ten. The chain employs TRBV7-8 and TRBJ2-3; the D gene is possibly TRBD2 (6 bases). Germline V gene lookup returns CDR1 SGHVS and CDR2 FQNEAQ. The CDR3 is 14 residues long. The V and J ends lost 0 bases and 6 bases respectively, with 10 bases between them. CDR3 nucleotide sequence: TGTGCCAGCAGCTTAGCGGGGGGAGTGGATACGCAGTATTTT. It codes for CASSLAGGVDTQYF.

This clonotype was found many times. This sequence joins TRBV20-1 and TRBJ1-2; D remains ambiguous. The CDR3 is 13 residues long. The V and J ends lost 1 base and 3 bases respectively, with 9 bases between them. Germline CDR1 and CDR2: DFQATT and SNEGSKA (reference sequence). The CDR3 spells CSARVLEDYGYTF. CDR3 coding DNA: TGCAGTGCTAGAGTTTTGGAGGACTATGGCTACACCTTC.

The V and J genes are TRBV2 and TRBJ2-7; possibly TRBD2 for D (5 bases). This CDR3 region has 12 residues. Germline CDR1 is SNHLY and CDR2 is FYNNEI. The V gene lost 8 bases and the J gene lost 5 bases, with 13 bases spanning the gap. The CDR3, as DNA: TGTGCCAGCGGGGTCGGGGTGGACGAGCAGTACTTC. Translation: CASGVGVDEQYF.

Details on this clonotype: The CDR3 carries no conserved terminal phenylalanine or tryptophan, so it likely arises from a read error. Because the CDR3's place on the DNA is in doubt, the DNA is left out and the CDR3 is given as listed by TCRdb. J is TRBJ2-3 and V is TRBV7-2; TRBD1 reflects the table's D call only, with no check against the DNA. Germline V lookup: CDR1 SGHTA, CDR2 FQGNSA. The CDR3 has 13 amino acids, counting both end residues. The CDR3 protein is CASSPGAAPTDTQ.

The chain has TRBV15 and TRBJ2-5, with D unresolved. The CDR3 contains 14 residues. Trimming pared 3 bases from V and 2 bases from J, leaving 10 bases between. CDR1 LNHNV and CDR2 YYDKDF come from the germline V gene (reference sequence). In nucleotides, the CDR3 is TGTGCCACCAGCAGGCGGCGTGGGCAAGAGACCCAGTACTTC. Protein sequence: CATSRRRGQETQYF.

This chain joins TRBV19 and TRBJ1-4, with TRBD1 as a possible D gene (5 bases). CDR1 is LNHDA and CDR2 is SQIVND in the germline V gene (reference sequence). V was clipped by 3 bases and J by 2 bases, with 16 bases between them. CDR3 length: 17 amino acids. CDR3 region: CASSMRQGAFTNEKLFF. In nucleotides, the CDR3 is TGTGCCAGTAGTATGCGGCAGGGAGCCTTCACTAATGAAAAACTGTTTTTT.

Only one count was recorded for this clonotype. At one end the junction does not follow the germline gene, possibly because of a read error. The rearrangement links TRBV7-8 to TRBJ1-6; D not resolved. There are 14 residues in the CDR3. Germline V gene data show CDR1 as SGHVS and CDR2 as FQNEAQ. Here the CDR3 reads CASSLAGGDTQYYF. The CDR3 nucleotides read TGTGCCAGCAGCTTAGCGGGAGGTGATACGCAGTATTACTTT.

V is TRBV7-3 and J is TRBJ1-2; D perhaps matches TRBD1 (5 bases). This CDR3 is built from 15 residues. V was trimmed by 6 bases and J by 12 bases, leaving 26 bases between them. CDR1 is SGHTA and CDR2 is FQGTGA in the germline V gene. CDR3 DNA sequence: TGTGCCAGCAGTTCTAGCGGGGCTTCGGGAGAGGGCCACACCTTC. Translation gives CASSSSGASGEGHTF.

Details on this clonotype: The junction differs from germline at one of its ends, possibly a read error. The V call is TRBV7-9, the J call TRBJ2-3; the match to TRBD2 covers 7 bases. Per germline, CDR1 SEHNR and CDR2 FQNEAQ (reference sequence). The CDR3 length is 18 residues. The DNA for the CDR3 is TGTGCCGGCAGCTTTCAAAGAAGCGGGGACGGGGGCACAGATACGCAGTATTTT. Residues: CAGSFQRSGDGGTDTQYF.

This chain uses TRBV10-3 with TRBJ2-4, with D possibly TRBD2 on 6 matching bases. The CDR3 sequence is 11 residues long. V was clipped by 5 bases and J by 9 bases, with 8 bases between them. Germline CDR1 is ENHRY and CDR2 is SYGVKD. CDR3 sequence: CAISTGVIQYF. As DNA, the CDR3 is TGTGCCATCAGTACGGGAGTCATTCAGTACTTC.

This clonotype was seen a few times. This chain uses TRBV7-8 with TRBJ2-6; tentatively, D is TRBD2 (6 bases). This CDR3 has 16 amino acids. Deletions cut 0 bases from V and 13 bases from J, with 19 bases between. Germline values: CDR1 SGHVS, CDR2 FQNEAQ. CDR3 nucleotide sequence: TGTGCCAGCAGCTTAGCGGGAGGCTACGGGGCCCAGGTCCTGACTTTC. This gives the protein CASSLAGGYGAQVLTF.

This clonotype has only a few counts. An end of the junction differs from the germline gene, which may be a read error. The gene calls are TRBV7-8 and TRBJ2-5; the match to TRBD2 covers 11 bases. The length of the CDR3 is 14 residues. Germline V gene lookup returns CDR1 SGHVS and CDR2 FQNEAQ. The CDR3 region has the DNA TGTGCCAGCAGCATAGCGGGGGGGTTAGAGACCCAGTACTTC. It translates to CASSIAGGLETQYF.

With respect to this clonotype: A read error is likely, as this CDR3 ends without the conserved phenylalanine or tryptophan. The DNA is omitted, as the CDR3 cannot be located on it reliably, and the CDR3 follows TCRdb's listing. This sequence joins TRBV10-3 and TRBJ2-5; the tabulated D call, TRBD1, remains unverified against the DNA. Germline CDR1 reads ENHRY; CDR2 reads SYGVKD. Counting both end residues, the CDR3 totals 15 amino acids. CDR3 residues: CAISDDEGRSDPAYL.